This TCR beta chain was documented in a study of T cells expressing NK-cell markers. Overall study findings and caveats: The dominant NKG2C+ clonotypes represented about 1.0-7.0% of CD8+ T cells in five or six donors.

A 5'RACE template switching approach incorporating UMIs was used to make TCR beta cDNA. With the 5' RACE reads reprocessed, TCRdb shows one record per CDR3 protein and no DNA. Here the sample table reports some 110,000 distinct CDR3 sequences. A note on this clonotype: Its antigen is unknown.

Germline-derived CDR1 and CDR2 are DFQATT and SNEGSKA (reference sequence). This CDR3 spans 17 amino acids. Source material: blood T cells: a sorted CD56 or NKG2C T cell subset, CD4+ or CD8+ T cells, or bulk PBMC T cells (not recorded which). The rearrangement uses TRBV20-1 and TRBJ2-1; TCRdb picks TRBD1, but there is no DNA to check that call. This sequence originates from a woman aged 18 to 69 in good health. Here the CDR3 reads CSAILDSGDRTYNEQFF.